This T cell receptor (beta chain) was found in a study of vaccination and CD4 T cells after COVID-19. Trimming pared 7 bases from V and 2 bases from J, leaving 15 bases between. The length of the CDR3 is 13 residues. CDR1 is SQVTM, CDR2 ANQGSEA, per germline. The Oncomine TCR Beta short-read assay was applied to DNA of cultured CD4+ T cells. Once CD4+ T cells had been cultured, genomic DNA was extracted from them. Each CDR3 protein is one row after TCRdb ran MiXCR on the PCR reads. Among 12,000 or so distinct CDR3 sequences listed, almost 30% were seen once. Notes on this clonotype: Its matching antigen is unknown.

Treatment of the sample: approximately nine-day PBMC culture with coronavirus spike peptide pools or control peptides (ViraFEST assay). Gathering of the CD4+ T cells, from the unexposed donor, took place before the COVID-19 pandemic (2011-2018). Peptide pools at approximately 10 ug/ml and IL-2 at roughly 9.3 IU/ml were added to cultures of some 1.9 million PBMCs per well. Material: CD4+ T cells from blood, cultured in vitro. The chain uses TRBV29-1 and TRBJ2-7; D is possibly TRBD1 or TRBD2 (5 bases each). The clonotype was recovered from a human donor in good health. The CDR3 region is CSAIGTPAYEQYF. CDR3 bases: TGCAGCGCGATCGGGACGCCGGCCTACGAGCAGTACTTC.